These T cell receptor beta chains were read from a single sample in a study of blood T cell repertoires in COVID-19. Sequencing was performed with immunoSEQ multiplex PCR; in TCRdb, only in-frame clones are kept and a portion is missing. The sample has approximately 200,000 clones, about 93% seen once; the top ten hold approximately 0.69%. The specimen was peripheral blood. The receptor source for this set is a young man with COVID-19, enrolled during active disease. Both conserved end residues are part of each CDR3. Fields, in order: D gene, J gene, V gene, clone size, CDR3 DNA, CDR3 protein. The D gene is left open where the match is weak. Not all rows give a size; the values are once, few, many and, for expanded clones, a class.

>-|TRBJ1-2|TRBV29-1|-
TGCAGCGTTGAAGGGCGGACTTTCCGGGGGTATGGCTACACCTTC
CSVEGRTFRGYGYTF
>TRBD1|TRBJ1-2|TRBV9|once
TGTGCCAGCAGCGCCGAAGAGGGACAGGGGGGTGGTGGCTACACCTTC
CASSAEEGQGGGGYTF
>TRBD1|TRBJ1-1|TRBV6-5|-
TGTGCCAGCAGTTACTCGGGGACAGGGGGCACTGAAGCTTTCTTT
CASSYSGTGGTEAFF
>-|TRBJ2-3|TRBV7-2|few
TGTGCCAGCAGAGCCGAATCTAGACAGGTCTGGTCCGTCGCAGATACGCAGTATTTT
CASRAESRQVWSVADTQYF
>TRBD1|TRBJ2-1|TRBV3-1/TRBV3-2|-
TGTGCCAGCAGCCAAGGCGGGACAGGGATCACCTACAATGAGCAGTTCTTC
CASSQGGTGITYNEQFF
>-|TRBJ1-5|TRBV2|-
TGTGCCAGCAGTCACGACAGCCTTTATAGCAATCAGCCCCAGCATTTT
CASSHDSLYSNQPQHF
>TRBD1|TRBJ1-2|TRBV5-6|-
TGTGCCAGCAGCTTTCGGACAGGGAAAGGTTTCTATGGCTACACCTTC
CASSFRTGKGFYGYTF
>TRBD1|TRBJ1-1|TRBV11-2|-
TGTGCCAGCAGCTTACTAAGACAGGGAACTATGAACACTGAAGCTTTCTTT
CASSLLRQGTMNTEAFF
>-|TRBJ2-2|TRBV6-2/TRBV6-3|-
TGTGCCAGCAGTTACGTGAACCCCGGGGACACCGGGGAGCTGTTTTTT
CASSYVNPGDTGELFF
>-|TRBJ2-2|TRBV6-5|-
TGTGCCAGCAGTTCCCCCGGGGGGAACACCGGGGAGCTGTTTTTT
CASSSPGGNTGELFF
>-|TRBJ1-1|TRBV10-1|-
TGCGCCAGCAGTGAGTCAGAGGGACAAAAATATACTGAAGCTTTCTTT
CASSESEGQKYTEAFF
>TRBD2|TRBJ2-2|TRBV7-3|once
TGTGCCAGCAGCCCTCTAGGACTAGCCGACACCGGGGAGCTGTTTTTT
CASSPLGLADTGELFF
>TRBD1|TRBJ1-5|TRBV6-2/TRBV6-3|-
TGTGCCAGCAGCTTGTACAGGGGATGGAATCAGCCCCAGCATTTT
CASSLYRGWNQPQHF
>TRBD1|TRBJ2-7|TRBV6-4|-
TGTGCCAGCAGGACGAGACAGGGGGGACCCTACGAGCAGTACTTC
CASRTRQGGPYEQYF
>TRBD2|TRBJ2-5|TRBV5-1|-
TGCGCCAGCAGCTTCGGGACTAGCGGGGGGGAAGAGACCCAGTACTTC
CASSFGTSGGEETQYF
>-|TRBJ1-2|TRBV29-1|-
TGCAGCGTTGATCGATTACAGGGAGGGGGCTACACCTTC
CSVDRLQGGGYTF
>TRBD2|TRBJ2-5|TRBV7-9|-
TGTGCCAGCAGCTCTAGCGGGGAAGGGGACCAAGAGACCCAGTACTTC
CASSSSGEGDQETQYF
>-|TRBJ2-1|TRBV3-1/TRBV3-2|-
TGTGCCAGCAGCCAAGAGACTCCATTTTTGAACAATGAGCAGTTCTTC
CASSQETPFLNNEQFF
>TRBD1|TRBJ2-2|TRBV27|-
TGTGCCAGCAGGCTAGGACAGGGAACGACCGGGGAGCTGTTTTTT
CASRLGQGTTGELFF
>TRBD1|TRBJ2-1|TRBV5-1|-
TGCGCCAGCAGCCTACAGGGGAGCTCCTACAATGAGCAGTTCTTC
CASSLQGSSYNEQFF
>-|TRBJ2-3|TRBV5-1|-
TGCGCCAGCAGTCGAGCGGACAGCACAGATACGCAGTATTTT
CASSRADSTDTQYF
>-|TRBJ2-3|TRBV2|-
TGTGCCAGCAGTGACCTTCCCCTATCTACGCAGTATTTT
CASSDLPLSTQYF
>-|TRBJ1-2|TRBV12-5|-
TGTGCTAGTGGTTTGGTACACAGGGATGGCTACACCTTC
CASGLVHRDGYTF
>TRBD1|TRBJ1-2|TRBV5-1|-
TGCGCCAGCAGGGCCGGGACAGCCATTAACTATGGCTACACCTTC
CASRAGTAINYGYTF
>TRBD1|TRBJ1-2|TRBV9|-
TGTGCCAGCAGCCCCCGTCCCGGGACAGGGCTCTATGGCTACACCTTC
CASSPRPGTGLYGYTF
>TRBD1|TRBJ1-1|TRBV11-2|-
TGTGCCAGCAGCTTTTCTTCAGGGGGAGTCAAGGGGACTGAAGCTTTCTTT
CASSFSSGGVKGTEAFF
>TRBD2|TRBJ2-7|TRBV15|once
TGTGCCACCAGCAGAGATAGCGGGGGGGAATACGAGCAGTACTTC
CATSRDSGGEYEQYF
>-|TRBJ1-2|TRBV6-5|-
TGTGCCAGCAGCCAGCAGGACAGTAACTATGGCTACACCTTC
CASSQQDSNYGYTF
>TRBD1|TRBJ1-5|TRBV6-5|-
TGTGCCAGCAGCCTAGACAGGGGGAACAATCAGCCCCAGCATTTT
CASSLDRGNNQPQHF
>-|TRBJ1-4|TRBV6-5|once
TGTGCCAGCAGGGACTTCTCTGGGTGGAAACTGTTTTTT
CASRDFSGWKLFF
>TRBD2|TRBJ2-3|TRBV9|-
TGTGCCAGCAGCGTAGCGGGAGCGGGGCTAAGCACAGATACGCAGTATTTT
CASSVAGAGLSTDTQYF
>-|TRBJ1-5|TRBV11-2|-
TGTGCCAGCAGCTTGGCAGATTATAGCAATCAGCCCCAGCATTTT
CASSLADYSNQPQHF
>TRBD2|TRBJ2-7|TRBV30|-
TGTGCCTGGAGTGTAGCGGGGGGGCCCGAGCAGTACTTC
CAWSVAGGPEQYF
>-|TRBJ1-6|TRBV19|-
TGTGCCAGTAGTATAGACGGTAAAGATTCACCCCTCCACTTT
CASSIDGKDSPLHF
>-|TRBJ1-5|TRBV6-6|-
TGTGCCAGCAGCCCCCTCATCAGGGTGGGAAATCAGCCCCAGCATTTT
CASSPLIRVGNQPQHF
>-|TRBJ1-2|TRBV3-1/TRBV3-2|-
TGTGCCAGCAGCCAAGAAGTGGGGCAGGGGTATGGCTACACCTTC
CASSQEVGQGYGYTF
>TRBD1|TRBJ2-7|TRBV28|-
TGTGCCAGCAGCCGACAGGGCCACGGGTACGAGCAGTACTTC
CASSRQGHGYEQYF
>TRBD1|TRBJ2-2|TRBV25-1|-
TGTGCCAGCAGTGACCCCGGGACAGGGGGCGTAACCGGGGAGCTGTTTTTT
CASSDPGTGGVTGELFF
>TRBD1|TRBJ1-2|TRBV7-9|once
TGTGCCAGCAGCTTGGGACAGGGGGACGGCTACACCTTC
CASSLGQGDGYTF
>-|TRBJ2-7|TRBV13|-
TGTGCCAGCAGCTTAGGGCAGGGGCGCCCCTACGAGCAGTACTTC
CASSLGQGRPYEQYF
>TRBD1|TRBJ1-1|TRBV19|-
TGTGCCACCGAGGCGTTAGACAGGGGGCTTTACACTGAAGCTTTCTTT
CATEALDRGLYTEAFF
>TRBD1|TRBJ2-7|TRBV9|-
TGTGCCAGCAGCCTCCGACAGGGGGCCCACGAGCAGTACTTC
CASSLRQGAHEQYF
>-|TRBJ2-7|TRBV2|-
TGTGCCAGCAGTGATCGGACAGCCACTTACGAGCAGTACTTC
CASSDRTATYEQYF
>-|TRBJ1-6|TRBV4-1|-
TGCGCCAGCAGCCAGCGAGAGGTAACCCCCCTCCACTTT
CASSQREVTPLHF